Following are 8 T cell receptor beta chains from one sample sequenced in a study of shared clonotypes between healthy human individuals. Using immunoSEQ multiplex PCR, the repertoire was profiled, and TCRdb retains in-frame clones only, with some absent. Counted here are roughly 700,000 clones, approximately 79% occurring once; the ten biggest clones make up approximately 1.8%. Sequenced input: memory CD4+ T cells sorted from blood. Subset: CD45RA-negative fraction. The receptor set was obtained from a woman in her 30s in good health.

This chain links TRBV19 with TRBJ1-1; the D is unclear. Between the trimmed V and J ends, which lost 2 bases and 9 bases, there was a span of 13 bases. CDR3 length equals 13 residues. Germline CDR1 is LNHDA and CDR2 is SQIVND (reference sequence). The CDR3 region has the DNA TGTGCCAGTAGTATAAAGGCAGGTAATCAAGCTTTCTTT. It encodes CASSIKAGNQAFF.

The chain employs TRBV5-1 and TRBJ1-5; D is possibly TRBD1 (5 bases). Germline assignment: CDR1 SGHRS and CDR2 YFSETQ. CDR3 length: 14 amino acids. Trimming took off 5 bases at V and 6 bases at J, with 15 bases between the two ends. CDR3 nucleotides: TGCGCCAGCAGTAGCAAAGAGGGGAGTCAGCCCCAGCATTTT. Residues: CASSSKEGSQPQHF.

This sequence joins TRBV19 and TRBJ2-1, with 8 bases identical to TRBD1. Germline V gives CDR1 LNHDA, CDR2 SQIVND (reference sequence). The CDR3 runs to 14 residues. The V segment lost 7 bases and the J segment 0 bases; nucleotides outside the gene matches: 2. CDR3 sequence reads: CASNRGSSYNEQFF. The CDR3 DNA sequence: TGTGCCAGTAACAGGGGGAGCTCCTACAATGAGCAGTTCTTC. The full variable domain, in which reference TRBV19 and TRBJ2-1 provide the parts outside the CDR3, is DGGITQSPKYLFRKEGQNVTLSCEQNLNHDAMYWYRQDPGQGLRLIYYSQIVNDFQKGDIAEGYSVSREKKESFPLTVTSAQKNPTAFYLCASNRGSSYNEQFFGPGTRLTVL.

This rearrangement joins TRBV6-1 to TRBJ1-4, with D hard to call. Germline V CDR1 and CDR2: MNHNS, SASEGT. This CDR3 region has 14 residues. The germline V and J ends were trimmed by 6 bases and 4 bases, with 12 bases remaining between them. The CDR3 reads CASSEQYSNEKLFF. In DNA form, the CDR3 reads TGTGCCAGCAGCGAACAGTATAGTAATGAAAAACTGTTTTTT.

V and J are TRBV5-1 and TRBJ1-3; D may be TRBD1 (6 bases). V dropped 4 bases and J dropped 0 bases, with 11 bases sitting between them. CDR3 length: 15 residues. CDR1 and CDR2 (germline): SGHRS, YFSETQ. The CDR3 region is CASSRTVSSGNTIYF. For the CDR3, the DNA is TGCGCCAGCAGCCGGACAGTAAGCTCTGGAAACACCATATATTTT.

The rearrangement uses TRBV19 and TRBJ1-1; no clear D. Trimming cost V 8 bases and J 0 bases, with 13 bases left between them. CDR1 and CDR2 (germline): LNHDA, SQIVND (reference sequence). The CDR3 covers 14 residues. The CDR3, as DNA: TGTGCCAGTTCCCCCGGCCTTATGAACACTGAAGCTTTCTTT. Encoded protein: CASSPGLMNTEAFF.

The genes are TRBV28 and TRBJ1-3, with a weak D call TRBD1 (5 bases). Trimming cost V 7 bases and J 0 bases, with 10 bases left between them. CDR1 MDHEN and CDR2 SYDVKM come from the germline V gene. The length of the CDR3 is 14 residues. CDR3 sequence (DNA): TGTGCCAGCACGGGACGGTACTCTGGAAACACCATATATTTT. Protein sequence: CASTGRYSGNTIYF.

This clone appeared once. The rearrangement uses TRBV28 and TRBJ2-3; 8 bases map to TRBD2. Germline V CDR1 and CDR2: MDHEN, SYDVKM. CDR3 length: 16 residues. With V trimmed by 8 bases and J by 3 bases, 13 bases remained unmatched. The CDR3 DNA sequence: TGTGCCAGCCATCCCCCGGGGCTAGCGGGTACAGATACGCAGTATTTT. Amino acids: CASHPPGLAGTDTQYF.